This TCR beta chain was documented in a study of T cell responses to AZD1222 COVID-19 vaccine. The CDR3 has 15 amino acids. CDR1 is SGHVS, CDR2 FQNEAQ, per germline. V lost 5 bases and J 4 bases, leaving 15 bases between the germline ends. Sequencing used immunoSEQ multiplex PCR; TCRdb keeps in-frame clones, though not all of them. Of roughly 150,000 clones in the sample, approximately 90% were seen once. Points from the study as a whole: Repertoires in all cases were sampled only once the peak T cell response had passed.

A remark on this clone: Its antigen is currently unknown.

The sequence was obtained from an adult in good health. The material was peripheral blood, obtained on day 0 of AZD1222 vaccination. This chain uses TRBV7-8 with TRBJ1-5; D gene unclear. In DNA form, the CDR3 reads TGTGCCAGCAGCCCCCAGCCCCAGGTTAATCAGCCCCAGCATTTT. This sequence encodes CASSPQPQVNQPQHF.